The 27 T cell receptor beta chains given below trace back to one sample, sequenced in a study of blood T cell repertoires in COVID-19. Using immunoSEQ multiplex PCR, the repertoire was profiled, and TCRdb retains in-frame clones only, with some absent. The sample holds roughly 200,000 clones, 84% seen once. Input material: peripheral blood. Every receptor here comes from a human donor in a cohort sampled during active COVID-19.

This sequence joins TRBV11-2 and TRBJ2-5; TRBD2 matches 10 bases. The J segment lost 7 bases and the V segment lost 6 bases, leaving 14 bases of the junction unmatched. The CDR3 is made up of 16 amino acids. Germline assignment: CDR1 SGHAT and CDR2 FQNNGV. As DNA, the CDR3 is TGTGCCAGCAGGATCGAGGCCAGCGGGAGGGTTGGGACCCAGTACTTC. It codes for CASRIEASGRVGTQYF. Full variable domain (missing parts from reference TRBV11-2 and TRBJ2-5): EAGVAQSPRYKIIEKRQSVAFWCNPISGHATLYWYQQILGQGPKLLIQFQNNGVVDDSQLPKDRFSAERLKGVDSTLKIQPAKLEDSAVYLCASRIEASGRVGTQYFGPGTRLLVL.

The chain has TRBV30 and TRBJ1-3; 7 nucleotides match TRBD1. V gave up 3 bases and J gave up 4 bases; unmatched junction bases: 3. This CDR3 is 13 amino acids long. Looked up from germline, CDR1 is GTSNPN and CDR2 is SVGIG (reference sequence). CDR3 region: CAWRIQGGNTIYF. The DNA for the CDR3 is TGTGCCTGGAGGATACAGGGGGGAAACACCATATATTTT. Drawing the rest from reference TRBV30 and TRBJ1-3, the complete variable domain is SQTIHQWPATLVQPVGSPLSLECTVEGTSNPNLYWYRQAAGRGLQLLFYSVGIGQISSEVPQNLSASRPQDRQFILSSKKLLLSDSGFYLCAWRIQGGNTIYFGEGSWLTVV.

The chain has TRBV27 and TRBJ2-1; 9 nucleotides line up with TRBD1. CDR3 length equals 15 residues. Looked up from germline, CDR1 is MNHEY and CDR2 is SMNVEV (reference sequence). Germline trimming cut 4 bases from V and 4 bases from J; bases unmatched to any gene: 5. As DNA, the CDR3 is TGTGCCAGCAGTTCCCGGGACAGGGTTTACAATGAGCAGTTCTTC. Translation: CASSSRDRVYNEQFF.

The V gene is TRBV7-9, the J gene TRBJ2-3; no clear D gene. The CDR3 is made up of 16 amino acids. Deletions cut 5 bases from V and 2 bases from J, with 17 bases between. Germline V gene lookup returns CDR1 SEHNR and CDR2 FQNEAQ (reference sequence). CDR3 nucleotide sequence: TGTGCCAGCAGCCCTTTAGGCCCTAGAGTCACAGATACGCAGTATTTT. Translating gives CASSPLGPRVTDTQYF.

The chain links TRBV12-3 or TRBV12-4 to TRBJ2-5, with a possible D match to TRBD2 (6 bases). The CDR3 is 13 amino acids. With 6 bases removed from V and 7 bases from J, the gap between germline ends came to 15 bases. The CDR3 here is CASRKAGFGTQYF. CDR3 in DNA: TGTGCCAGCAGAAAGGCGGGGTTTGGGACCCAGTACTTC.

The gene calls are TRBV7-8 and TRBJ2-5; D gene ambiguous. Looked up from germline, CDR1 is SGHVS and CDR2 is FQNEAQ. The CDR3 contains 12 residues. Trimming took 4 bases from V and 5 from J, leaving 8 bases between them. The CDR3 here is CASSYSSETQYF. The CDR3 DNA follows: TGTGCCAGCAGCTACTCATCGGAGACCCAGTACTTC.

The sample holds one count of this clone. V is TRBV13 and J is TRBJ2-3; TRBD2 is a possible D gene (6 bases). Trimming pared 5 bases from V and 0 bases from J, leaving 24 bases between. CDR3 length: 19 residues. Germline assignment: CDR1 PRHDT and CDR2 FYEKMQ (reference sequence). The CDR3 nucleotides read TGTGCCAGCAGCCCAAAGCCGGGAGATCATCGGCCTAGCACAGATACGCAGTATTTT. Encoded protein: CASSPKPGDHRPSTDTQYF.

This sequence joins TRBV29-1 and TRBJ2-2, with D possibly being TRBD2 (5 bases). Germline loops: CDR1 SQVTM, CDR2 ANQGSEA. V was trimmed by 7 bases and J by 2 bases, leaving 8 bases between them. This CDR3 is 12 amino acids long. The CDR3 region is CSAGTNTGELFF. The CDR3 coding sequence is TGCAGCGCGGGAACAAACACCGGGGAGCTGTTTTTT.

This chain connects TRBV6-5 to TRBJ1-4; D may be TRBD1 (6 bases). V was pared by 6 bases and J by 8 bases, with 13 bases between. Germline V gene lookup returns CDR1 MNHEY and CDR2 SVGAGI. This CDR3 contains 13 residues. The CDR3 protein is CASRQGFYEKLFF. The CDR3 coding sequence is TGTGCCAGCAGACAGGGCTTCTACGAAAAACTGTTTTTT.

V is TRBV5-1 and J is TRBJ1-5, with D perhaps matching TRBD1 (5 bases). This CDR3 has 14 residues. V was cut by 8 bases and J by 5 bases, with 17 bases left in between. Germline-derived CDR1 and CDR2 are SGHRS and YFSETQ. The CDR3 spells CASSLAGLDQPQHF. The CDR3 region has the DNA TGCGCCAGTTCCTTGGCAGGGTTGGATCAGCCCCAGCATTTT. Variable domain in full (rest from reference TRBV5-1 and TRBJ1-5): KAGVTQTPRYLIKTRGQQVTLSCSPISGHRSVSWYQQTPGQGLQFLFEYFSETQRNKGNFPGRFSGRQFSNSRSEMNVSTLELGDSALYLCASSLAGLDQPQHFGDGTRLSIL.

V gene TRBV19 combines with J gene TRBJ1-2, with 7 bases fitting TRBD1. Trimming cost V 5 bases and J 6 bases; bases outside gene matches: 6. In germline, CDR1 is LNHDA, CDR2 SQIVND (reference sequence). The CDR3 has 13 amino acids. This chain's CDR3 is CASSVRQGNGYTF. The CDR3, as DNA: TGTGCCAGTAGTGTTCGACAGGGAAATGGCTACACCTTC.

The chain couples TRBV18 to TRBJ2-1; weak D call: TRBD2 (6 bases). Germline CDR1 is KGHSH and CDR2 is LQKENI. V lost 4 bases to trimming and J lost 8 bases, with 12 bases between them. The CDR3 covers 13 residues. This chain's CDR3 is CASSRTGDDEQFF. The CDR3, as DNA: TGTGCCAGCTCACGGACGGGAGACGATGAGCAGTTCTTC.

The genes are TRBV2 and TRBJ2-3; D is unclear. There are 12 residues in the CDR3. V was clipped by 9 bases and J by 3 bases, with 10 bases between them. Germline-derived CDR1 and CDR2 are SNHLY and FYNNEI. CDR3 sequence: CARNAGTDTQYF. CDR3 sequence (DNA): TGTGCCAGAAACGCAGGAACAGATACGCAGTATTTT.

This clone was detected once. At one end the junction does not follow the germline gene, possibly because of a read error. This chain links TRBV20-1 with TRBJ1-2, with TRBD1 identical over 7 bases. The CDR3 loop spans 11 amino acids. Germline CDR1 and CDR2: DFQATT and SNEGSKA (reference sequence). CDR3 protein: CSATRQGLFYF. CDR3 DNA: TGCAGTGCTACCAGACAGGGTCTTTTCTACTTC.

The chain employs TRBV6-2 or TRBV6-3 and TRBJ2-7; D may be TRBD2 (5 bases). Germline lookup yields CDR1 MNHEY and CDR2 SVGEGT. Deletions cut 5 bases from V and 2 bases from J, with 16 bases between. The length of the CDR3 is 15 residues. The CDR3 protein is CASSLTSAATYEQYF. The DNA of the CDR3 is TGTGCCAGCAGTCTGACATCAGCGGCCACCTACGAGCAGTACTTC.

CDR3 amino acids: CASSSGGEVKTQYF. CDR3 nucleotides: TGTGCCAGTAGTTCCGGGGGAGAGGTTAAGACCCAGTACTTC. The chain links TRBV19 to TRBJ2-5; a possible D gene is TRBD2 (6 bases). This CDR3 has 14 residues. V shed 5 bases and J shed 6 bases, with 16 bases lying between them. CDR1 LNHDA and CDR2 SQIVND come from the germline V gene (reference sequence).

V is TRBV7-2 and J is TRBJ1-5; TRBD1 aligns across 7 bases. V was clipped by 2 bases and J by 5 bases; unmatched bases: 9. The germline V gene has CDR1 SGHTA and CDR2 FQGNSA. This CDR3 region has 16 residues. The CDR3 DNA sequence: TGTGCCAGCAGCTTAATAGGGGGCGAAAGTGATCAGCCCCAGCATTTT. The encoded protein is CASSLIGGESDQPQHF.

The chain recombines TRBV27 with TRBJ2-7; 9 nucleotides line up with TRBD2. The CDR3 sequence is 16 residues long. V lost 3 bases to trimming and J lost 6 bases; unmatched junction nucleotides: 12. The V gene's germline CDR1 is MNHEY and CDR2 SMNVEV (reference sequence). The DNA of the CDR3 is TGTGCCAGCAGTTTTGTAGCGAGCGGGAGGCTTCCCGAGCAGTACTTC. Amino acids: CASSFVASGRLPEQYF.

This clone ranks as medium-sized. The chain employs TRBV27 and TRBJ2-7; 9 bases line up with TRBD1. V trimming: 2 bases; J trimming: 1 base; junction bases outside the gene matches: 6. CDR3 size: 16 residues. Germline assignment: CDR1 MNHEY and CDR2 SMNVEV (reference sequence). The CDR3 here is CASSLRAGTGSYEQYF. In DNA form, the CDR3 reads TGTGCCAGCAGTTTAAGAGCCGGGACAGGGTCCTACGAGCAGTACTTC.

DNA for the CDR3: TGTGCCTGGAGTGGGTTAGAGAACACTGAAGCTTTCTTT. Amino acids: CAWSGLENTEAFF. J is TRBJ1-1 and V is TRBV30, with unresolved D. This CDR3 spans 13 amino acids. The germline CDR1 and CDR2 sequences are GTSNPN and SVGIG (reference sequence). The V end was cut by 1 base, the J end by 1 base, with 7 bases between.

The J gene is TRBJ2-6, the V gene TRBV2, with no clear D. The CDR3 is 12 amino acids. Germline values: CDR1 SNHLY, CDR2 FYNNEI. The V gene lost 6 bases and the J gene lost 4 bases, with 4 bases spanning the gap. CDR3 DNA sequence: TGTGCCAGCAGACTAGGGGCCAACGTCCTGACTTTC. It yields the protein CASRLGANVLTF.

This rearrangement joins TRBV18 to TRBJ1-3; D unresolved. V dropped 5 bases and J dropped 3 bases, with 8 bases sitting between them. CDR1 is KGHSH, CDR2 LQKENI, per germline. The CDR3 spans 13 residues. CDR3 in amino acids: CASSMEVGNTIYF. In DNA, the CDR3 is TGTGCCAGCTCAATGGAGGTTGGAAACACCATATATTTT.

The V call is TRBV4-2, the J call TRBJ1-3; TRBD1 agrees at 7 bases. Losses at the gene ends were 5 bases for V and 0 bases for J; bases not matched to a gene: 10. From germline, CDR1 is LGHNA and CDR2 YNFKEQ. This CDR3 comprises 17 residues. CDR3 residues: CASSERTGDLSGNTIYF. CDR3 DNA sequence: TGTGCCAGCAGCGAGAGGACAGGCGATCTCTCTGGAAACACCATATATTTT.

The V and J genes are TRBV7-6 and TRBJ2-1, with D maybe TRBD2 (5 bases). Trimming took 1 base from V and 5 from J, leaving 9 bases between them. There are 14 residues in the CDR3. Germline V gene lookup returns CDR1 SGHVS and CDR2 FNYEAQ. The CDR3: CASSLGTSNNEQFF. Written as DNA, the CDR3 is TGTGCCAGCAGCTTAGGGACTTCCAACAATGAGCAGTTCTTC.

CDR3 region: CASSLGTQGRVLTF. CDR3 nucleotide sequence: TGTGCCAGCAGTTTAGGTACACAGGGCCGGGTCCTGACTTTC. The rearrangement links TRBV28 to TRBJ2-6; a possible D gene is TRBD1 (6 bases). The CDR3 extends over 14 amino acids. Germline V lookup: CDR1 MDHEN, CDR2 SYDVKM. With 2 bases removed from V and 13 bases from J, the gap between germline ends came to 15 bases.

This chain connects TRBV6-5 to TRBJ1-1; D not certain. CDR1 is MNHEY and CDR2 is SVGAGI in the germline V gene. Between the trimmed V and J ends, which lost 8 bases and 5 bases, there was a span of 18 bases. CDR3 length equals 14 residues. The CDR3 DNA is TGTGCCAGCTTTAACACGGCAGGTGGAACTGAAGCTTTCTTT. It yields the protein CASFNTAGGTEAFF.

This sequence joins TRBV5-1 and TRBJ1-6; the match to TRBD1 covers 7 bases. The CDR3 is 17 amino acids. The junction had 15 bases not matched to a gene; V was cut back by 0 bases and J by 12 bases. The germline CDR1 and CDR2 sequences are SGHRS and YFSETQ. The DNA of the CDR3 is TGCGCCAGCAGCTTGGGAGGGGGCACCCAAAACAGCAAACCCCTCCACTTT. This translates into CASSLGGGTQNSKPLHF.